One and the same sample provided the 27 T cell receptor beta chains below, sequenced in a study of regulatory T cells in long-lasting Graves disease. Indicated time point: newly diagnosed GD, antithyroid drugs for less than 3 months. The TCR library was made from RNA extracted from PBMCs. Arm-PCR of CDR3 regions and iRepertoire HTBI primers were the basis on which TCR beta libraries were built. In TCRdb, the multiplex PCR reads were re-called with MiXCR into one record per CDR3 protein. The sample lists around 470,000 distinct CDR3 sequences, roughly 15% seen once, with about a sixth in the top ten. The same sample was also used in a study of T cells in Graves' hyperthyroidism and ophthalmopathy.

The specimen comprised peripheral blood mononuclear cells (PBMCs), sampled at new diagnosis, from a patient treated with antithyroid drugs. These receptors all stem from a woman between 50 and 59 years old with Graves disease.

The chain recombines TRBV10-2 with TRBJ2-1; 9 bases are a match to TRBD2. CDR1 is WSHSY and CDR2 is SAAADI in the germline V gene. The CDR3 spans 16 residues. The trim removed 6 bases at V and 0 bases at J, leaving 6 bases unmatched. The CDR3 is CASSHLSGSSYNEQFF. As DNA, the CDR3 is TGCGCCAGCAGCCACCTTAGCGGGAGCTCCTACAATGAGCAGTTCTTC.

This clonotype was observed at least ten times. The chain couples TRBV11-2 to TRBJ2-1; D gene ambiguous. This CDR3 spans 13 amino acids. Deletions cut 5 bases from V and 9 bases from J, with 14 bases between. The germline gives CDR1 SGHAT, CDR2 FQNNGV. CDR3 region: CASSPQPLREQFF. The DNA of the CDR3 is TGTGCCAGCAGCCCCCAGCCACTTCGTGAGCAGTTCTTC.

The chain employs TRBV20-1 and TRBJ1-1; 7 nucleotides line up with TRBD1. Germline V lookup: CDR1 DFQATT, CDR2 SNEGSKA (reference sequence). The length of the CDR3 is 14 residues. The V and J ends lost 5 bases and 10 bases, in that order; junction bases with no gene match: 16. The CDR3 region is CSAPKGTEEVRAFF. CDR3 nucleotides: TGCAGTGCTCCTAAAGGGACAGAGGAGGTCAGAGCTTTCTTT.

This clonotype was recorded many times. The chain uses TRBV28 and TRBJ2-1, with TRBD2 identical over 8 bases. V lost 6 bases and J lost 6; bases outside the gene matches: 10. Germline V lookup: CDR1 MDHEN, CDR2 SYDVKM. The CDR3 loop spans 15 amino acids. The CDR3 is CASSQAGAVVNEQFF. CDR3 coding DNA: TGTGCCAGCAGCCAAGCGGGAGCGGTGGTCAATGAGCAGTTCTTC.

This clonotype appeared a few times. V gene TRBV6-1 combines with J gene TRBJ1-5; D is unresolved. V was trimmed by 7 bases and J by 0 bases, leaving 7 bases between them. Germline V gives CDR1 MNHNS, CDR2 SASEGT. The CDR3 has 13 residues. CDR3 DNA sequence: TGTGCCAGCATCGGCAGTAGCAATCAGCCCCAGCATTTT. It specifies CASIGSSNQPQHF.

This clonotype was seen a few times. This sequence joins TRBV3-1 and TRBJ2-5; weak D call: TRBD2 (5 bases). This CDR3 has 14 residues. Germline V CDR1 and CDR2: LGHDT, YNNKEL (reference sequence). Trimming removed 3 bases at V and 1 base at J, with 9 bases between. CDR3 region: CASSHSATQETQYF. DNA of the CDR3: TGTGCCAGCAGCCATAGCGCCACCCAAGAGACCCAGTACTTC.

This chain links TRBV7-2 with TRBJ1-1, with D tentatively TRBD1 (6 bases). The length of the CDR3 is 14 residues. V dropped 1 base and J dropped 4 bases, with 10 bases sitting between them. Germline V gene lookup returns CDR1 SGHTA and CDR2 FQGNSA. The CDR3 region is CASSLVEGGTEAFF. The CDR3 DNA reads as TGTGCCAGCAGCTTAGTGGAGGGGGGCACTGAAGCTTTCTTT. The whole variable domain, remainder taken from reference TRBV7-2 and TRBJ1-1, is GAGVSQSPSNKVTEKGKDVELRCDPISGHTALYWYRQSLGQGLEFLIYFQGNSAPDKSGLPSDRFSAERTGGSVSTLTIQRTQQEDSAVYLCASSLVEGGTEAFFGQGTRLTVV.

This clonotype was picked up many times. The chain joins TRBV28 to TRBJ2-3, with 13 nucleotides matching TRBD2. V gave up 7 bases and J gave up 4 bases; unmatched junction bases: 11. The CDR3 extends over 17 amino acids. CDR1 is MDHEN, CDR2 SYDVKM, per germline. DNA of the CDR3: TGTGCCAGCAAGCGCCCTAGGACTAGCGGGAGTGCAGATACGCAGTATTTT. Protein sequence: CASKRPRTSGSADTQYF.

This clonotype appeared a few times. V gene TRBV10-3 combines with J gene TRBJ2-5; D gene unclear. CDR3 length: 15 amino acids. Trimming pared 3 bases from V and 1 base from J, leaving 12 bases between. Germline-derived CDR1 and CDR2 are ENHRY and SYGVKD. CDR3 DNA sequence: TGTGCCATCAGTGAATCTAAAACCGGCCAAGAGACCCAGTACTTC. Its protein is CAISESKTGQETQYF.

Only a few counts were recorded for this clonotype. The chain couples TRBV3-1 to TRBJ2-7; D is undetermined. Trimming stripped 5 bases from V and 3 bases from J, with 17 bases between. The CDR3 extends over 15 amino acids. Germline-derived CDR1 and CDR2 are LGHDT and YNNKEL (reference sequence). The CDR3 loop reads CASSSRLGRGYEQYF. The CDR3 region has the DNA TGTGCCAGCAGCTCCCGCCTGGGCAGAGGCTACGAGCAGTACTTC.

This clonotype has a handful of counts. The chain recombines TRBV28 with TRBJ2-3; D might be TRBD2 (6 bases). The CDR3 runs to 15 residues. Germline assignment: CDR1 MDHEN and CDR2 SYDVKM. With 7 bases removed from V and 2 bases from J, the gap between germline ends came to 16 bases. Here the CDR3 DNA reads TGTGCCAGCACTTCTTGGGCGGGACTCACAGATACGCAGTATTTT. Translated: CASTSWAGLTDTQYF.

In its sample, this clonotype was seen many times. V usage is TRBV2 and J usage is TRBJ2-2; the match to TRBD1 covers 11 bases. The V segment lost 6 bases and the J segment 4 bases; nucleotides outside the gene matches: 4. Germline loops: CDR1 SNHLY, CDR2 FYNNEI. The CDR3 has 15 amino acids. CDR3 DNA: TGTGCCAGCAGGATGGACAGGGGGCGCACCGGGGAGCTGTTTTTT. Its translation is CASRMDRGRTGELFF.

This clonotype was picked up a small number of times. The junction shows a germline mismatch at one end, possibly a read error. This chain joins TRBV2 and TRBJ1-2; 7 nucleotides agree with TRBD1. The CDR3 extends over 13 amino acids. Germline V gives CDR1 SNHLY, CDR2 FYNNEI. In DNA form, the CDR3 reads TGTGACAGCAGTGACGGACAGGCGAGGGGCTACACCTTC. This encodes CDSSDGQARGYTF.

Concerning this clonotype itself: Possible read error: a much larger clone is one base away. This CDR3 reads CASSLGSSGAGRAYEQYF. CDR3 sequence (DNA): TGTGCCAGCAGCTTAGGTTCTAGCGGGGCGGGGAGGGCCTACGAGCAGTACTTC. V and J are TRBV7-8 and TRBJ2-7, with 9 bases fitting TRBD2. Looked up from germline, CDR1 is SGHVS and CDR2 is FQNEAQ. CDR3 size: 18 residues. Trimming cost V 1 base and J 2 bases; bases outside gene matches: 12.

Of note for this clonotype: A much larger clone is a single base away; this may be a read error. CDR3 loop: CVSTKTPGLSDEQYF. CDR3 nucleotide sequence: TGTGTCAGCACGAAAACTCCGGGACTAAGCGACGAGCAGTACTTC. This sequence joins TRBV11-2 and TRBJ2-7; 7 bases line up with TRBD2. This CDR3 is 15 amino acids long. Germline V lookup: CDR1 SGHAT, CDR2 FQNNGV.

This clonotype was detected ten times or more. This rearrangement joins TRBV28 to TRBJ2-1, with D tentatively TRBD2 (6 bases). Germline V lookup: CDR1 MDHEN, CDR2 SYDVKM. This CDR3 is built from 15 residues. V lost 6 bases and J lost 2, with 14 bases in between. The CDR3 DNA reads as TGTGCCAGCAGCTACTCTAGCGCCCCCTACAATGAGCAGTTCTTC. Its protein is CASSYSSAPYNEQFF.

This clonotype was detected only a few times. The CDR3 loop is CASSPGLAGGVQETQYF. CDR3 nucleotides: TGTGCCAGCAGCCCGGGACTAGCGGGGGGGGTTCAAGAGACCCAGTACTTC. The chain employs TRBV5-4 and TRBJ2-5; 16 positions match TRBD2. Germline trimming cut 4 bases from V and 2 bases from J; bases unmatched to any gene: 5. Germline assignment: CDR1 SGHNT and CDR2 YYREEE (reference sequence). The CDR3 has 17 amino acids.

This clonotype has a handful of counts. The chain has TRBV19 and TRBJ1-5, with D perhaps matching TRBD1 (5 bases). The V gene lost 9 bases and the J gene lost 3 bases, with 18 bases spanning the gap. The CDR3 is made up of 15 amino acids. Per germline, CDR1 LNHDA and CDR2 SQIVND (reference sequence). CDR3 DNA sequence: TGTGCCAGCGGGATGGGGGAAGAGGACAATCAGCCCCAGCATTTT. It yields the protein CASGMGEEDNQPQHF.

There are many counts of this clonotype. The chain is built from TRBV24-1 and TRBJ2-7; D unresolved. Trimming cost V 3 bases and J 2 bases, with 19 bases left between them. Germline assignment: CDR1 KGHDR and CDR2 SFDVKD. This CDR3 has 17 amino acids. The CDR3 is CATSDPPRRAVPYEQYF. The CDR3 DNA is TGTGCCACCAGTGATCCCCCGCGACGTGCTGTCCCCTACGAGCAGTACTTC.

In its sample, this clonotype was seen a few times. This rearrangement joins TRBV28 to TRBJ2-1; TRBD2 aligns across 11 bases. Unmatched junction bases numbered 19, after V lost 4 bases and J lost 5 bases. Per the germline V gene, CDR1 is MDHEN and CDR2 is SYDVKM. This CDR3 is 20 amino acids long. CDR3 sequence reads: CASSSPPLPAGLAGDNEQFF. DNA for the CDR3: TGTGCCAGCAGTTCCCCGCCCCTCCCAGCCGGACTAGCGGGCGACAATGAGCAGTTCTTC.

This clonotype came up many times. J is TRBJ2-7 and V is TRBV5-1; TRBD2 matches at 10 bases. The germline CDR1 and CDR2 sequences are SGHRS and YFSETQ. The trim removed 5 bases at V and 4 bases at J, leaving 9 bases unmatched. CDR3 length: 15 amino acids. The CDR3 DNA reads as TGCGCCAGCAGGGACGGGACTAGCGTGGTGTACGAGCAGTACTTC. Translation: CASRDGTSVVYEQYF.

This clonotype was recorded a few times. The V call is TRBV5-1, the J call TRBJ2-1; 13 bases match TRBD2. CDR1 and CDR2 (germline): SGHRS, YFSETQ. The junction had 6 bases not matched to a gene; V was cut back by 0 bases and J by 0 bases. This CDR3 contains 19 residues. CDR3 sequence: CASSLELAGGSPSYNEQFF. CDR3 nucleotide sequence: TGCGCCAGCAGCTTGGAACTAGCGGGAGGGTCCCCCTCCTACAATGAGCAGTTCTTC.

This clonotype was found many times. The rearrangement uses TRBV12-3 or TRBV12-4 and TRBJ2-5, with 9 bases matching TRBD2. The CDR3 is 17 residues long. With V trimmed by 4 bases and J by 5 bases, 14 bases remained unmatched. The CDR3 coding sequence is TGTGCCAGCAGTTCGTGGAATAAGCGGGAGGTTGGGGAGACCCAGTACTTC. Translation: CASSSWNKREVGETQYF.

There are many counts of this clonotype. V is TRBV2 and J is TRBJ1-2; 11 nucleotides match TRBD1. Looked up from germline, CDR1 is SNHLY and CDR2 is FYNNEI. V was clipped by 7 bases and J by 8 bases; unmatched bases: 3. The CDR3 loop spans 12 amino acids. CDR3 coding DNA: TGTGCCAGCATCTGGACAGGGGGCGGCTACACCTTC. Translating it yields CASIWTGGGYTF.

This clonotype was seen many times. This rearrangement joins TRBV28 to TRBJ1-2; D is unresolved. CDR1 and CDR2 from the germline V gene are MDHEN and SYDVKM. V was trimmed by 3 bases and J by 0 bases, leaving 11 bases between them. The CDR3 runs 15 residues. Here the CDR3 reads CASSFRSLANYGYTF. The CDR3 DNA reads as TGTGCCAGCAGTTTTCGGTCCCTAGCTAACTATGGCTACACCTTC.

Many counts were recorded for this clonotype. The chain combines TRBV19 with TRBJ1-1, with 10 bases aligning to TRBD1. The CDR3 runs to 16 residues. CDR1 is LNHDA, CDR2 SQIVND, per germline (reference sequence). Unmatched junction bases numbered 13, after V lost 7 bases and J lost 5 bases. Here the CDR3 DNA reads TGTGCCAGTATCTCGAGGTTTGGGACAGGGGTTACTGAAGCTTTCTTT. It specifies CASISRFGTGVTEAFF. The variable domain in full, completed from reference TRBV19 and TRBJ1-1, reads DGGITQSPKYLFRKEGQNVTLSCEQNLNHDAMYWYRQDPGQGLRLIYYSQIVNDFQKGDIAEGYSVSREKKESFPLTVTSAQKNPTAFYLCASISRFGTGVTEAFFGQGTRLTVV.

This clonotype turned up a few times. The chain couples TRBV11-1 to TRBJ1-2; a weak D match, TRBD1 (5 bases). The CDR3 runs 15 residues. Trimming took off 3 bases at V and 3 bases at J, with 14 bases between the two ends. The germline V gene has CDR1 SGHAT and CDR2 FQDESV (reference sequence). The CDR3 protein is CASSLDGQWDYGYTF. In nucleotides, the CDR3 is TGTGCCAGCAGCTTGGATGGACAATGGGACTATGGCTACACCTTC.